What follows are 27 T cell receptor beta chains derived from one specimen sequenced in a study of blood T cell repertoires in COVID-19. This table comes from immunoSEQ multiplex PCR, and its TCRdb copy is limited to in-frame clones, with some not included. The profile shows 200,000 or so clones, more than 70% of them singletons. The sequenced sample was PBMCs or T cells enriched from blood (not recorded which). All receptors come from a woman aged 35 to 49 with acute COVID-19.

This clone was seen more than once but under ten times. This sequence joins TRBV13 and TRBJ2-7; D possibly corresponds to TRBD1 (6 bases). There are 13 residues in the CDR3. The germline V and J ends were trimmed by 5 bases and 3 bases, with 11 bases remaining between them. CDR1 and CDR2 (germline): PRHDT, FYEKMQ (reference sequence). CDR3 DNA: TGTGCCAGCAGCGCAGAACAGGGCTACGAGCAGTACTTC. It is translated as CASSAEQGYEQYF.

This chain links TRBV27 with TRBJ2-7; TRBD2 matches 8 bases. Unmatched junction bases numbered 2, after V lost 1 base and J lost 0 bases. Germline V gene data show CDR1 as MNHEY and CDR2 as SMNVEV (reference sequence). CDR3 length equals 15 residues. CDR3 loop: CASSLFGTSSYEQYF. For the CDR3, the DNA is TGTGCCAGCAGTTTATTTGGGACTAGCTCCTACGAGCAGTACTTC.

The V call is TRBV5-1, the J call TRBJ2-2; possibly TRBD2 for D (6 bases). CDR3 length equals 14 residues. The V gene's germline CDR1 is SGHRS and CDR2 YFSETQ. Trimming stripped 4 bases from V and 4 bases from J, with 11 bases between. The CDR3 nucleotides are TGCGCCAGCAGCCAGGAGGGCACCACCGGGGAGCTGTTTTTT. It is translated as CASSQEGTTGELFF.

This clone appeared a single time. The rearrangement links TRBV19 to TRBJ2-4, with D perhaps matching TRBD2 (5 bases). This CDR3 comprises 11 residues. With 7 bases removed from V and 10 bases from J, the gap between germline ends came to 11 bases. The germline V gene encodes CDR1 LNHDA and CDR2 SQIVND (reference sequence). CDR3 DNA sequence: TGTGCCAGTACCACTTCGGGGATTCAGTACTTC. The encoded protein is CASTTSGIQYF.

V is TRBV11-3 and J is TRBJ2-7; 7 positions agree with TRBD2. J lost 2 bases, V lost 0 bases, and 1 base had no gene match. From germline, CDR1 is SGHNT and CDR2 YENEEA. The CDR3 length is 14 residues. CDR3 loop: CASSLDGTTYEQYF. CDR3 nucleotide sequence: TGTGCCAGCAGCTTAGACGGGACTACCTACGAGCAGTACTTC.

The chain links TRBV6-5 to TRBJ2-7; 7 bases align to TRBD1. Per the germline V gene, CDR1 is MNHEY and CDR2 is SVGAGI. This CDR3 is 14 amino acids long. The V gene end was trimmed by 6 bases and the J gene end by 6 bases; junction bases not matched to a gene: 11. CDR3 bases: TGTGCCAGCAGGACCGGGACAGCCGGTAGCGAGCAGTACTTC. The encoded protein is CASRTGTAGSEQYF.

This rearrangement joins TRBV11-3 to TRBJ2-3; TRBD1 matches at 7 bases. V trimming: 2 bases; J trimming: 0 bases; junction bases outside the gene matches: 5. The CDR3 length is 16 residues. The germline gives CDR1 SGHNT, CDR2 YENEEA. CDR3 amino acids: CASSLNRGLSTDTQYF. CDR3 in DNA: TGTGCCAGCAGCTTAAACAGGGGTTTGAGCACAGATACGCAGTATTTT.

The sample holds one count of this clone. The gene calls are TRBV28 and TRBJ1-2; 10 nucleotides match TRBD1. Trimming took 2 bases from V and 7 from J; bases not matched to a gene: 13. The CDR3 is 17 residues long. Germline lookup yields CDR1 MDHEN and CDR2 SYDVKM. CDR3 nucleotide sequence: TGTGCCAGCAGTTTACTTTTTGCGGGACAGGGGCGAATTGGCTACACCTTC. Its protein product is CASSLLFAGQGRIGYTF.

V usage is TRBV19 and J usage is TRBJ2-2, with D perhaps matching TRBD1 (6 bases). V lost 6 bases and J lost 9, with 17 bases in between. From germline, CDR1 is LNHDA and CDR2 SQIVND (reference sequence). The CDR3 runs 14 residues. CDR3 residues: CASRDRDNHRELFF. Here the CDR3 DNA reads TGTGCCAGTAGGGACCGGGACAATCATCGGGAGCTGTTTTTT.

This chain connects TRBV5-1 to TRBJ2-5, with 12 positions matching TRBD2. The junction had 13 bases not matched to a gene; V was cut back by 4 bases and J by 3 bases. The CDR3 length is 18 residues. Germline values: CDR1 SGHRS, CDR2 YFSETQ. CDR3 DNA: TGCGCCAGCAGCCGTGCGGACTGGACTAGCGGGAAAGAAGAGACCCAGTACTTC. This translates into CASSRADWTSGKEETQYF.

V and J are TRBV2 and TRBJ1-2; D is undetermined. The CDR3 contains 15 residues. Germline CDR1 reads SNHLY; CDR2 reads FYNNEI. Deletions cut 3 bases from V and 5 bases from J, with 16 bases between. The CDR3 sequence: CASSERARDFYGYTF. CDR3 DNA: TGTGCCAGCAGTGAGCGTGCACGCGATTTTTATGGCTACACCTTC.

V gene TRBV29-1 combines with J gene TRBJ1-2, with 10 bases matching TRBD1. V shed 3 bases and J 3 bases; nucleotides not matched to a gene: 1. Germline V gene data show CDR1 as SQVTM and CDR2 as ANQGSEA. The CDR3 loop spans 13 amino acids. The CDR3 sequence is CSVEDRGYYGYTF. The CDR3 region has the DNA TGCAGCGTTGAGGACAGGGGGTACTATGGCTACACCTTC.

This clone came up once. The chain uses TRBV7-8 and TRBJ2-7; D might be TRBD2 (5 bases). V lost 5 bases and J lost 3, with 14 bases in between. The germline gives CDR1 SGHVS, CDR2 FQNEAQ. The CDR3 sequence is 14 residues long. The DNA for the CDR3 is TGTGCCAGCAGCCCCAGCGGTTCGGGCTACGAGCAGTACTTC. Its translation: CASSPSGSGYEQYF.

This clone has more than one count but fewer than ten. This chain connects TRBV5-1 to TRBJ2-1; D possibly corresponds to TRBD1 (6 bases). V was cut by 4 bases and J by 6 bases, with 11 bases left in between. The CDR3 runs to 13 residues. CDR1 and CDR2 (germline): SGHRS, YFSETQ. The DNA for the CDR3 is TGCGCCAGCAGCCTTGGACAGATCAATGAGCAGTTCTTC. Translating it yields CASSLGQINEQFF.

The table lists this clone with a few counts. The CDR3 protein is CASRRERSPLHF. CDR3 bases: TGTGCCAGCCGCAGGGAACGGTCACCCCTCCACTTT. J is TRBJ1-6 and V is TRBV2; tentatively, D is TRBD1 (5 bases). The CDR3 extends over 12 amino acids. The germline gives CDR1 SNHLY, CDR2 FYNNEI. V was pared by 8 bases and J by 10 bases, with 12 bases between.

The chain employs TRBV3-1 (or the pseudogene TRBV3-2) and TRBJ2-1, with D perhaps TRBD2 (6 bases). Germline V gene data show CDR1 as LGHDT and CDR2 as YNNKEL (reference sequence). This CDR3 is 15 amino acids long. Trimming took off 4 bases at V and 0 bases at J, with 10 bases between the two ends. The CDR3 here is CASSLGGPSYNEQFF. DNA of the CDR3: TGTGCCAGCAGCCTCGGAGGGCCCTCCTACAATGAGCAGTTCTTC.

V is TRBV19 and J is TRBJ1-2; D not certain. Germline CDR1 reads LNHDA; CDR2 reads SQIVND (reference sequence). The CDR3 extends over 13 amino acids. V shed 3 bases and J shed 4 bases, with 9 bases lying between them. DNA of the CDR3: TGTGCCAGTAGTATGGTCGAGGGCTATGGCTACACCTTC. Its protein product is CASSMVEGYGYTF.

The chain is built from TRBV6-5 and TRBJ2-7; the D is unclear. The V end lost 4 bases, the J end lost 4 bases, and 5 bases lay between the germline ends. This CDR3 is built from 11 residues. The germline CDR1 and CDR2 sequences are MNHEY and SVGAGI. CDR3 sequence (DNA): TGTGCCAGCAGTTCCCCGTACGAGCAGTACTTC. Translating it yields CASSSPYEQYF.

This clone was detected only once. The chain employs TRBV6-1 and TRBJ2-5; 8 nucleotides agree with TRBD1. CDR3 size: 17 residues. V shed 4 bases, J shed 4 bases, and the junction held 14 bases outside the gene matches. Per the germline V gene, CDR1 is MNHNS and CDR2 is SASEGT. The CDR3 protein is CASSARTGSLGGETQYF. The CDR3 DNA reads TGTGCCAGCAGTGCTCGGACAGGGTCACTGGGGGGAGAGACCCAGTACTTC.

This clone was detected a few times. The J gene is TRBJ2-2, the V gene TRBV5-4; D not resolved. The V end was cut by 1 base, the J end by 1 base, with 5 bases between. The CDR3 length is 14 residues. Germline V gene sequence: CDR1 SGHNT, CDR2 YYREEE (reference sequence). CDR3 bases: TGTGCCAGCAGCTTGCAGGTGAACACCGGGGAGCTGTTTTTT. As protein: CASSLQVNTGELFF. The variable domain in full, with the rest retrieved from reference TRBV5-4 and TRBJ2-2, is ETGVTQSPTHLIKTRGQQVTLRCSSQSGHNTVSWYQQALGQGPQFIFQYYREEENGRGNFPPRFSGLQFPNYSSELNVNALELDDSALYLCASSLQVNTGELFFGEGSRLTVL.

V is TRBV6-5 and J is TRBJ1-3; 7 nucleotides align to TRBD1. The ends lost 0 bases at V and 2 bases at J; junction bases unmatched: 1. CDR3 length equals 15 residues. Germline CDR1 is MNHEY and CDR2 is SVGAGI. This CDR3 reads CASSYSGTAGNTIYF. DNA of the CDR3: TGTGCCAGCAGTTACTCCGGGACAGCTGGAAACACCATATATTTT.

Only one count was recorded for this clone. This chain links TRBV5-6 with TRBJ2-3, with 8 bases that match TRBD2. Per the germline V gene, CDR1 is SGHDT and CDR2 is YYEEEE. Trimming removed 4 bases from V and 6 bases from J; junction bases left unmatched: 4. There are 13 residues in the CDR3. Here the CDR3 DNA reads TGTGCCAGCAGCCGTAGCGGGACTGATACGCAGTATTTT. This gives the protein CASSRSGTDTQYF.

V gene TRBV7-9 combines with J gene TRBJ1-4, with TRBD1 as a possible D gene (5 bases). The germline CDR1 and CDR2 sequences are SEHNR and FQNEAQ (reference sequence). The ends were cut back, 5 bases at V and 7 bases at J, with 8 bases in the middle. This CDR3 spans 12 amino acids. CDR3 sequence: CASSAQGEKLFF. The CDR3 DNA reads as TGTGCCAGCAGCGCCCAGGGTGAAAAACTGTTTTTT.

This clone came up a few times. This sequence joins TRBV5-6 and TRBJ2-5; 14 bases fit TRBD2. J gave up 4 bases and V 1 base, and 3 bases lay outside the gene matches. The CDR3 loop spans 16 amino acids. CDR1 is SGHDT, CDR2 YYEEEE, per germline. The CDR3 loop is CASSLSGTSGGETQYF. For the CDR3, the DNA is TGTGCCAGCAGCTTGTCCGGGACTAGCGGGGGAGAGACCCAGTACTTC.

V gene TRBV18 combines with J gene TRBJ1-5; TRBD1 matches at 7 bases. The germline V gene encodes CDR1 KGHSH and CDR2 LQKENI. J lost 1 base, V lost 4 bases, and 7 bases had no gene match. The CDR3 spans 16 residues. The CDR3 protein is CASSRSLTGSNQPQHF. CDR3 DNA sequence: TGTGCCAGCTCACGAAGTCTGACAGGGAGCAATCAGCCCCAGCATTTT.

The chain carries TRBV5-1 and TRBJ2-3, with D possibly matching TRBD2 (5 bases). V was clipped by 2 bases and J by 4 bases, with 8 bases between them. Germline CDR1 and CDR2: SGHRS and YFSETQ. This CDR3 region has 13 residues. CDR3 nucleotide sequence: TGCGCCAGCAGCTTAAGAGCGGCAGATACGCAGTATTTT. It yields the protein CASSLRAADTQYF. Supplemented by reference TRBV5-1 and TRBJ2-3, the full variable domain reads KAGVTQTPRYLIKTRGQQVTLSCSPISGHRSVSWYQQTPGQGLQFLFEYFSETQRNKGNFPGRFSGRQFSNSRSEMNVSTLELGDSALYLCASSLRAADTQYFGPGTRLTVL.

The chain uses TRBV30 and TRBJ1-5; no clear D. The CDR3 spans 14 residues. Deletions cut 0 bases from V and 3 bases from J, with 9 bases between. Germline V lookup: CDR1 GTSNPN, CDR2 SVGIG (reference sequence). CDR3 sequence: CAWSVGQANQPQHF. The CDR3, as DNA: TGTGCCTGGAGTGTTGGGCAGGCCAATCAGCCCCAGCATTTT.